The 4 T cell receptor beta chains given below trace back to one sample, sequenced in a study of blood T cell repertoires in COVID-19. Only in-frame clones appear in the TCRdb table, and some are missing; sequencing was by immunoSEQ multiplex PCR. This sample has some 220,000 clones, with over 80% found just once. The specimen sequenced was peripheral blood. The receptor set was obtained from a human donor in a cohort sampled during active COVID-19.

The rearrangement links TRBV27 to TRBJ2-1; the D gene is possibly TRBD2 (5 bases). The CDR3 is made up of 14 amino acids. Trimming took 10 bases from V and 4 from J, leaving 17 bases between them. CDR1 is MNHEY and CDR2 is SMNVEV in the germline V gene (reference sequence). The CDR3 DNA follows: TGTGCCACTCGCCCCAGCGGAGTTTACAATGAGCAGTTCTTC. This translates into CATRPSGVYNEQFF.

In its sample, this clone was seen a few times. J is TRBJ1-5 and V is TRBV6-5, with D possibly TRBD1 on 6 matching bases. This CDR3 comprises 15 residues. Trimming stripped 6 bases from V and 1 base from J, with 13 bases between. Per the germline V gene, CDR1 is MNHEY and CDR2 is SVGAGI. This chain's CDR3 is CASRGGGMSNQPQHF. The CDR3 nucleotides read TGTGCCAGCAGAGGGGGTGGGATGAGCAATCAGCCCCAGCATTTT.

This clone has ten or more counts. The chain is built from TRBV28 and TRBJ1-6; the D gene is possibly TRBD1 (5 bases). With 10 bases removed from V and 6 bases from J, the gap between germline ends came to 13 bases. Germline V gene data show CDR1 as MDHEN and CDR2 as SYDVKM. This CDR3 region has 13 residues. The CDR3 protein is CATQKGFNSPLHF. DNA for the CDR3: TGTGCCACCCAAAAGGGGTTTAATTCACCCCTCCACTTT.

The rearrangement links TRBV12-2 to TRBJ2-7; TRBD1 is the table's D call and was not checked against the DNA. TRBV12-2 is a recognized pseudogene. This CDR3 has 14 amino acids. The CDR3 protein is CASRLVLQGYEQYF. CDR3 DNA sequence: TGTGCAAGTCGCTTAGTCCTACAGGGGTACGAGCAGTACTTC.